This T cell receptor beta chain was recovered during a study of beta chain features in type 1 diabetes listed by TCRdb under 2018. For the wider study: Patients and healthy donors did not differ in mean age, gender distribution, total cell number or subset yield. Whereas all 28 donors provided naive and central memory subsets, regulatory and stem cell-like memory subsets were isolated from just 8 patients and about eight healthy donors. A total of about 110,000,000 sorted cells were examined across all samples, and a strong correlation was observed between cell number per subset and RNA yield. The study compared the TCRB repertoires of sorted circulating CD4+ T cell subsets in recently diagnosed type 1 diabetes patients with those in matched healthy donors.

The entire isolated RNA was reverse transcribed using the High Capacity cDNA Reverse Transcription Kit, and thus expressed TCRB transcripts were sequenced. Naive, central memory and regulatory T cell samples underwent deep immunoSEQ sequencing, averaging roughly 3.4 million total reads per sample. Sorted cells were lysed in RLT buffer and RNA was extracted with DNase-treated RNeasy Micro or Mini kits, depending on cell number. To prevent cross-contamination, every cell subset was processed on its own, while patient and healthy donor samples were processed together. Using the immunoSEQ multiplex PCR, TCRB sequences were amplified from cDNA into 87-bp fragments spanning the CDR3 region. Sequencing of the amplicons was done on the Illumina HiSeq platform. The study's own analysis went as follows. PCR bias was corrected computationally using synthetic template baselines, and reads within Hamming distance 2 were collapsed, with unmergeable singletons discarded. By aligning reads against IMGT, V, D and J genes, CDR3 length, and insertions or deletions at six rearrangement sites were assigned. Clonotype counts were normalized to sorted cell number within each subset before computing true diversity and Gini coefficients with the tcR R package. The overlap coefficient, calculated on TCRB nucleotide sequences, was used to measure repertoire sharing. TCRdb re-hosts the immuneACCESS table, in-frame sequences only. Its copies lack some clones; in the studies checked, an unresolved V gene accounts for under half of them, and the cause for the rest is not known. V and J calls and clone size are copied from that table; D and trimming were computed from the DNA. Across this sample there are more than 100,000 clones, with around 30% seen only once. The ten most abundant clones make up roughly 0.58% of the sample.

Points the paper makes about the study in general: Naive, central memory and regulatory TCRB repertoires appeared to be more similar among patients than among healthy donors. Because cDNA rather than genomic DNA was sequenced, highly expressing activated cells could have been over-represented, although no difference in activation and CD3 levels was found between groups. A moderate but significant shortening of TCRB CDR3 length was observed in type 1 diabetes patients in all four CD4+ subsets. PCR may preferentially amplify shorter templates, but because patient and control samples were amplified and corrected together, any resulting skew would affect both groups equally. Fewer insertions and more nucleotide deletions at VDJ recombination sites were observed in patients with type 1 diabetes, implying thymic rearrangement abnormalities. Only small numbers of individuals were included in the HLA sub-analyses, which left unresolved whether HLA type had any influence on TCRB rearrangement.

Worth noting for this clone: The specificity of this receptor is unknown. No base qualities exist here, and no much larger clone lies one base off it.

Each donor gave one peripheral blood draw, approximately 110 mL on average, collected into heparinised tubes. Naive, central memory, regulatory and stem cell-like memory CD4+ T cells were sorted on a BD FACSAria II using a panel including CD45RO, CCR7, CD25, CD127, CD95 and CD27. A purity above 95% was achieved for all sorted populations. Right away, PBMCs were isolated by Lymphoprep density gradient centrifugation and were stained directly, with no culture step. So that batch effects would be minimized, each experiment stained and sorted samples in pairs, pairing one healthy donor with one patient. The sequencing sample was made of central memory CD4+ T cells from blood. The source is a young woman with type 1 diabetes.

The CDR3 region has the sequence CASSDRTASSYEQYF. The sequenced DNA: TGTGCCAGTTCGGACAGGACGGCGAGCTCCTACGAGCAGTACTTC. The sequence links TRBV27 to TRBJ2-7, and 7 junction bases match TRBD1. The V end gives up 9 bases and the J end 0 bases, leaving 11 bases in the junction not matched to a gene. The CDR3 numbers 15 residues from cysteine through phenylalanine. Only the CDR3 part of the read is kept: 45 bases, read in frame from the first base. The germline V gene (reference sequence) provides CDR1 MNHEY and CDR2 SMNVEV.